The sequence of this TCR beta chain was determined in a study of radiation and T cells in renal cell carcinoma. At the level of the study: Nephrectomy followed 15 Gy stereotactic body radiation by 4 weeks.

Libraries were prepared by immunoSEQ multiplex PCR; TCRdb keeps only in-frame clonotypes and omits some of them. The data contain approximately 110,000 clones, around 80% of them singletons. Of note for this clone: Its antigen is as yet unknown.

Study results and caveats: No pretreatment tumor biopsies were available for baseline clonotypes. Top tumor clonotypes rose in blood 2 weeks post-radiation, then contracted.

Time point here: baseline pretreatment blood. Treatment meaning: 15 Gy SBRT to primary tumor, nephrectomy 4 weeks later. This renal cell carcinoma was of the clear cell type. This CDR3 has 15 amino acids. The germline V and J ends were trimmed by 6 bases and 4 bases, with 16 bases remaining between them. Germline V gene lookup returns CDR1 SGHDT and CDR2 YYEEEE. This receptor was obtained from a woman aged 60-75 years with renal cell carcinoma. This chain uses TRBV5-6 with TRBJ2-2; D perhaps matches TRBD2 (5 bases). Here the sequenced sample was blood, taken from a patient whose treatment included radiotherapy and nephrectomy. The CDR3 DNA is TGTGCCAGCACCCGGGGTACGAGACTCACCGGGGAGCTGTTTTTT. This gives the protein CASTRGTRLTGELFF.